The entry below gives a single T cell receptor beta chain sequence along with its context. These data are taken from a study of blood T cell repertoires in COVID-19. Only in-frame clones appear in the TCRdb table, and some are missing; sequencing was by immunoSEQ multiplex PCR. The repertoire consists of approximately 500,000 clones, with approximately 88% occurring once and the leading ten covering about 8.2%. The origin of this receptor is a woman between 50 and 59 years old with COVID-19, enrolled during active disease. The sample taken for sequencing was peripheral blood.

For the CDR3, the DNA is TGCACCAGCAACCGGGACAAAACCTACGAGCAGTACTTC. Translating gives CTSNRDKTYEQYF. V is TRBV1 and J is TRBJ2-7; no check of the table's D call, TRBD1, against the DNA was made. TRBV1 constitutes a pseudogene. The CDR3 consists of 13 residues.